Listed here are 27 T cell receptor beta chains from one sample, sequenced in a study of blood T cells in healthy people across ages. The second PCR ran roughly 6 to 11 cycles with a sample-barcoded 5' primer and J-beta primers. TCRdb called the 5' RACE reads again in MiXCR, with one record for every CDR3 protein. The sample has about 1.1 million distinct CDR3 sequences; around two fifths are singletons. The sequencing input was blood. Receptor source: a man between 18 and 35 years old in good health.

This clonotype was observed many times. The CDR3 sequence is CSVDGGGTYEQYF. The CDR3 coding sequence is TGCAGCGTTGACGGGGGAGGAACCTACGAGCAGTACTTC. V and J are TRBV29-1 and TRBJ2-7; TRBD2 is a possible D gene (6 bases). Germline CDR1 SQVTM, CDR2 ANQGSEA. The V gene lost 3 bases and the J gene lost 2 bases, with 11 bases spanning the gap. The CDR3 runs to 13 residues.

The J gene is TRBJ2-1, the V gene TRBV7-9; 9 bases align to TRBD1. The CDR3 is 15 residues long. Trimming cost V 3 bases and J 8 bases; bases outside gene matches: 8. The germline CDR1 and CDR2 sequences are SEHNR and FQNEAQ (reference sequence). The CDR3 DNA sequence: TGTGCCAGCAGCTTTGGGGACAGGGATTATCATGAGCAGTTCTTC. Encoded protein: CASSFGDRDYHEQFF.

V gene TRBV27 combines with J gene TRBJ2-2, with 12 bases aligning to TRBD2. The CDR3 has 16 residues. Germline assignment: CDR1 MNHEY and CDR2 SMNVEV (reference sequence). The ends lost 5 bases at V and 1 base at J; junction bases unmatched: 2. The DNA of the CDR3 is TGTGCCAGCAGTATGGGACTAGCGGGGAACACCGGGGAGCTGTTTTTT. This gives the protein CASSMGLAGNTGELFF.

The gene calls are TRBV20-1 and TRBJ2-5; 7 bases fit TRBD1. This CDR3 is 15 amino acids long. The germline V gene encodes CDR1 DFQATT and CDR2 SNEGSKA (reference sequence). Germline trimming cut 6 bases from V and 0 bases from J; bases unmatched to any gene: 10. In DNA, the CDR3 is TGCAGTGCCTCTCGGGGACAGAGCTACCAAGAGACCCAGTACTTC. As protein: CSASRGQSYQETQYF.

CDR3 nucleotide sequence: TGTGCCAGCAGTGAACTCGGACAGTATGTTGGGAATAATTCACCCCTCCACTTT. This gives the protein CASSELGQYVGNNSPLHF. This sequence joins TRBV2 and TRBJ1-6; a weak D match, TRBD1 (6 bases). Germline CDR1 SNHLY, CDR2 FYNNEI. The V end lost 2 bases, the J end lost 5 bases, and 19 bases lay between the germline ends. The CDR3 contains 18 residues.

In the case of this clonotype: An end of the junction differs from the germline gene, which may be a read error. The chain combines TRBV20-1 with TRBJ1-2; 7 nucleotides match TRBD1. CDR3 length equals 11 residues. Per germline, CDR1 DFQATT and CDR2 SNEGSKA (reference sequence). CDR3: CSAPQGYGYIF. DNA for the CDR3: TGCAGTGCTCCACAGGGGTATGGCTACATCTTC.

As concerns this clonotype: A read error is possible here, since a much larger clone lies one base away. The rearrangement uses TRBV6-5 and TRBJ2-1; perhaps TRBD1 as D (6 bases). Germline V CDR1 and CDR2: MNHEY, SVGAGI. The CDR3 is made up of 16 amino acids. CDR3 in amino acids: CASNYSDPQTGNEQFF. Here the CDR3 DNA reads TGTGCCAGCAATTACTCCGATCCCCAAACAGGGAATGAGCAGTTCTTC.

This clonotype was picked up a small number of times. The genes are TRBV6-5 and TRBJ2-3; D is unclear. The germline V gene encodes CDR1 MNHEY and CDR2 SVGAGI. The CDR3 length is 14 residues. V lost 5 bases and J lost 4, with 13 bases in between. The CDR3 region has the DNA TGTGCCAGCAGTAGATTAGCTGCCCCAGATACGCAGTATTTT. Amino acid sequence: CASSRLAAPDTQYF.

As to this clonotype: A read error may be the cause here, since a much bigger clone is one base away. The chain has TRBV14 and TRBJ2-5; unclear D gene. The germline V gene encodes CDR1 SGHDN and CDR2 FVKESK. The CDR3 consists of 13 residues. V was trimmed by 3 bases and J by 11 bases, leaving 16 bases between them. The CDR3 DNA is TGTGCCAGCAGCCAGGGGTTCTACAATGAGCAGTACTTC. Protein product: CASSQGFYNEQYF.

This clonotype was seen more than once but under ten times. The gene calls are TRBV20-1 and TRBJ1-5; 9 bases agree with TRBD1. Germline CDR1 is DFQATT and CDR2 is SNEGSKA (reference sequence). The CDR3 runs 16 residues. The junction had 3 bases not matched to a gene; V was cut back by 0 bases and J by 0 bases. CDR3 region: CSARETGGYSNQPQHF. The CDR3 DNA sequence: TGCAGTGCTAGAGAGACAGGGGGGTATAGCAATCAGCCCCAGCATTTT.

This clonotype was seen a few times. This chain connects TRBV12-3 or TRBV12-4 to TRBJ2-5; D gene unclear. Trimming stripped 4 bases from V and 0 bases from J, with 12 bases between. The CDR3 totals 15 residues. This CDR3 reads CASSSDPQYQETQYF. The CDR3 nucleotides read TGTGCCAGCAGTTCCGACCCCCAGTACCAAGAGACCCAGTACTTC.

This chain uses TRBV7-9 with TRBJ2-5, with 8 positions matching TRBD2. V lost 3 bases and J lost 2; bases outside the gene matches: 5. From germline, CDR1 is SEHNR and CDR2 FQNEAQ (reference sequence). This CDR3 is 15 amino acids long. DNA for the CDR3: TGTGCCAGCAGCTTCCTTGAGCGGGGGCAAGAGACCCAGTACTTC. It encodes CASSFLERGQETQYF.

This clonotype was observed at least ten times. The rearrangement uses TRBV6-2 or TRBV6-3 and TRBJ2-1, with D perhaps being TRBD1 or TRBD2 (6 bases each). The CDR3 runs 14 residues. Trimming cost V 5 bases and J 0 bases, with 8 bases left between them. CDR1 is MNHEY and CDR2 is SVGEGT in the germline V gene. The CDR3 region has the DNA TGTGCCAGCAGTGGGGGGCTCTCCTACAATGAGCAGTTCTTC. Translating it yields CASSGGLSYNEQFF.

As to this clonotype: The junction departs from germline at one end; a sequencing error may be responsible. The chain employs TRBV10-3 and TRBJ1-6, with D perhaps matching TRBD1 (5 bases). CDR1 and CDR2 (germline): ENHRY, SYGVKD. The length of the CDR3 is 16 residues. The CDR3 coding sequence is TGTGCCATCAGTGGTGACAGTGACTCCCATAATTCACCCCTCCACTTT. This encodes CAISGDSDSHNSPLHF.

The chain employs TRBV7-8 and TRBJ1-2, with D perhaps TRBD1 (5 bases). The V and J ends lost 0 bases and 6 bases respectively, with 8 bases between them. The germline V gene has CDR1 SGHVS and CDR2 FQNEAQ. This CDR3 is 13 amino acids long. In DNA form, the CDR3 reads TGTGCCAGCAGCTTAGCAGGGGCAAATGGCTACACCTTC. It specifies CASSLAGANGYTF. The variable domain in full, with the rest retrieved from reference TRBV7-8 and TRBJ1-2, is GAGVSQSPRYKVAKRGQDVALRCDPISGHVSLFWYQQALGQGPEFLTYFQNEAQLDKSGLPSDRFFAERPEGSVSTLKIQRTQQEDSAVYLCASSLAGANGYTFGSGTRLTVV.

This clonotype was seen a few times. The chain employs TRBV9 and TRBJ1-2; the match to TRBD1 covers 7 bases. The V gene end was trimmed by 0 bases and the J gene end by 6 bases; junction bases not matched to a gene: 5. Germline loops: CDR1 SGDLS, CDR2 YYNGEE. CDR3 length: 14 residues. CDR3 loop: CASSVDDRDNGYTF. The CDR3, as DNA: TGTGCCAGCAGCGTAGATGACAGGGACAATGGCTACACCTTC.

The J gene is TRBJ1-5, the V gene TRBV27; a possible D gene is TRBD1 (5 bases). Trimming cost V 5 bases and J 3 bases, with 14 bases left between them. The CDR3 has 15 amino acids. Germline V gene data show CDR1 as MNHEY and CDR2 as SMNVEV (reference sequence). Here the CDR3 DNA reads TGTGCCAGCAGTCTGACTGGGGGTATCAATCAGCCCCAGCATTTT. Encoded protein: CASSLTGGINQPQHF.

CDR3 sequence: CASSLGTSGELFF. The CDR3 nucleotides are TGTGCCAGCAGTTTAGGAACATCGGGGGAGCTGTTTTTT. This chain uses TRBV12-3 or TRBV12-4 with TRBJ2-2; no reliable D call. CDR3 length: 13 amino acids. The V gene lost 1 base and the J gene lost 8 bases, with 8 bases spanning the gap.

This clonotype appeared a few times. This chain's CDR3 is CASSSYEGVGYGYTF. For the CDR3, the DNA is TGTGCCAGCAGTTCCTACGAGGGGGTTGGCTATGGCTACACCTTC. V gene TRBV25-1 combines with J gene TRBJ1-2; D might be TRBD1 (6 bases). Germline V gives CDR1 MGHDK, CDR2 SYGVNS. The CDR3 extends over 15 amino acids. Trimming stripped 5 bases from V and 4 bases from J, with 17 bases between.

This clonotype was seen only a few times. An end of the junction does not agree with germline; a read error may underlie this. V is TRBV5-6 and J is TRBJ1-1; D might be TRBD1 (6 bases). Germline V gene sequence: CDR1 SGHDT, CDR2 YYEEEE. The CDR3 sequence is 17 residues long. The CDR3 is CASTLRGADFRNTEAFF. CDR3 nucleotides: TGTGCCAGCACCTTGCGGGGGGCGGATTTCAGGAACACTGAAGCTTTCTTT.

This clonotype was found a few times. V and J are TRBV7-8 and TRBJ2-3; D possibly uses TRBD1 or TRBD2 (6 bases each). V lost 3 bases and J lost 2, with 21 bases in between. The CDR3 totals 18 residues. Germline V gene lookup returns CDR1 SGHVS and CDR2 FQNEAQ. CDR3 DNA sequence: TGTGCCAGCAGCTTTTCCATGGGGGGCGGGCGACCCACAGATACGCAGTATTTT. Amino acid sequence: CASSFSMGGGRPTDTQYF. Complete variable domain (other parts from reference TRBV7-8 and TRBJ2-3): GAGVSQSPRYKVAKRGQDVALRCDPISGHVSLFWYQQALGQGPEFLTYFQNEAQLDKSGLPSDRFFAERPEGSVSTLKIQRTQQEDSAVYLCASSFSMGGGRPTDTQYFGPGTRLTVL.

The V call is TRBV6-1, the J call TRBJ2-1; D may be TRBD1 or TRBD2 (6 bases each). This CDR3 spans 15 amino acids. V lost 8 bases to trimming and J lost 4 bases, with 18 bases between them. CDR1 is MNHNS, CDR2 SASEGT, per germline. In DNA form, the CDR3 reads TGTGCCAGCCTCGAGACGACTAGGGGGTACAATGAGCAGTTCTTC. Protein sequence: CASLETTRGYNEQFF.

On this clonotype itself: The junction differs from germline at one of its ends, possibly a read error. This chain connects TRBV7-9 to TRBJ2-3; D ambiguous. Per germline, CDR1 SEHNR and CDR2 FQNEAQ (reference sequence). This CDR3 is 11 amino acids long. The CDR3 here is CASSLEDTLYF. The CDR3 DNA follows: TGTGCCAGCAGCTTAGAGGATACGCTGTATTTT.

Concerning this clonotype: At one boundary the junction diverges from the germline segment, which might be a read error. CDR3 region: CAGSFIVGGKFTYEQYF. CDR3 nucleotides: TGTGCCGGCAGTTTTATCGTCGGGGGAAAGTTTACCTACGAGCAGTACTTC. The chain carries TRBV11-2 and TRBJ2-7; weak D call: TRBD2 (6 bases). Germline assignment: CDR1 SGHAT and CDR2 FQNNGV. The CDR3 has 17 amino acids.

The chain recombines TRBV6-5 with TRBJ2-5; D may be TRBD1 (6 bases). Trimming removed 2 bases from V and 10 bases from J, with 14 bases in between. Germline V gives CDR1 MNHEY, CDR2 SVGAGI. The CDR3 has 13 residues. The CDR3 sequence: CASSYDSQGNQYF. CDR3 nucleotide sequence: TGTGCCAGCAGTTACGACAGCCAGGGGAACCAGTACTTC.

This clonotype showed up just a few times. This chain links TRBV29-1 with TRBJ1-1; 12 bases are shared with TRBD1. The CDR3 runs 19 residues. Germline-derived CDR1 and CDR2 are SQVTM and ANQGSEA. Germline trimming cut 0 bases from V and 5 bases from J; bases unmatched to any gene: 16. The CDR3 region is CSVEDGYTGTGGARTEAFF. The CDR3 nucleotides read TGCAGCGTTGAAGATGGATATACCGGGACAGGGGGCGCAAGGACTGAAGCTTTCTTT.

This chain uses TRBV7-9 with TRBJ1-4, with D tentatively TRBD1 (5 bases). This CDR3 is 15 amino acids long. V was shortened by 4 bases and J by 8 bases, with 17 bases between the two germline ends. In germline, CDR1 is SEHNR, CDR2 FQNEAQ (reference sequence). The CDR3 DNA reads as TGTGCCAGCAGCTATTCGGACATCTTTAGCGAAAAACTGTTTTTT. Translating it yields CASSYSDIFSEKLFF.